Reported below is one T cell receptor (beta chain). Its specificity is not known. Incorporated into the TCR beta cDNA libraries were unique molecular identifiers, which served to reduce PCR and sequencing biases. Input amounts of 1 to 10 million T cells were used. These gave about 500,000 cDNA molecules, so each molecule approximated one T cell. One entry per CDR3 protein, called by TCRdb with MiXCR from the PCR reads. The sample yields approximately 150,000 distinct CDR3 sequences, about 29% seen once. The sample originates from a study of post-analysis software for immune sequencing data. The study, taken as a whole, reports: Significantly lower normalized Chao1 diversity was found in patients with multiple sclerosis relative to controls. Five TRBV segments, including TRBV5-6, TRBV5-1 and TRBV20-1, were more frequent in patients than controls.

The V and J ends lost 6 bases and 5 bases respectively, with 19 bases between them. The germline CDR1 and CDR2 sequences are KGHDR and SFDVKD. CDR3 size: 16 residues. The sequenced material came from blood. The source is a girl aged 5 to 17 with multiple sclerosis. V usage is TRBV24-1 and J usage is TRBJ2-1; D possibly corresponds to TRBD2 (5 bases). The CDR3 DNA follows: TGTGCCACCAGTCAGGTTGTAAGCGGAAGGAACAATGAGCAGTTCTTC. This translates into CATSQVVSGRNNEQFF.